The 20 T cell receptor beta chains listed next were all sequenced from one sample in a study of Ad26.COV2.S vaccination and SARS-CoV-2 variants. The protocol was immunoSEQ multiplex PCR, while the TCRdb copy is restricted to in-frame clones and leaves out a portion. This table has about 500,000 clones, 89% appearing once. The treatment here: about 20 received Ad26.COV2.S at low or high dose, single or two shots; 5 received placebo; per-sample allocation not given. All samples were drawn on day 63, counting from the first vaccine or placebo injection. The material sequenced was peripheral blood, taken in a trial of Ad26.COV2.S vaccine versus placebo. The origin of the receptors is a person between 18 and 65 years old who received the Ad26.COV2.S COVID-19 vaccine or a placebo.

This chain's CDR3 is CASSLGQGPETQYF. Here the CDR3 DNA reads TGTGCCAGCAGCCTCGGACAGGGGCCGGAGACCCAGTACTTC. V gene TRBV5-8 combines with J gene TRBJ2-5; 9 nucleotides match TRBD1. Germline CDR1 and CDR2: SGHTS and YDEGEE. V gave up 4 bases and J gave up 5 bases; unmatched junction bases: 6. There are 14 residues in the CDR3.

The CDR3 DNA reads TGTGCCATCAGTGAGGGGACCACCTATAATTCACCCCTCCACTTT. Its protein product is CAISEGTTYNSPLHF. The chain employs TRBV10-3 and TRBJ1-6, with a weak D call TRBD1 (5 bases). Trimming took 2 bases from V and 2 from J, leaving 7 bases between them. Germline V CDR1 and CDR2: ENHRY, SYGVKD. The CDR3 runs to 15 residues.

V usage is TRBV19 and J usage is TRBJ1-2, with 7 bases aligning to TRBD1. Germline CDR1 and CDR2: LNHDA and SQIVND (reference sequence). The CDR3 consists of 15 residues. V was pared by 4 bases and J by 3 bases, with 8 bases of the junction left unmatched. Written as DNA, the CDR3 is TGTGCCAGTAGTACCCTCGGGACAGTGGACTATGGCTACACCTTC. Amino acids: CASSTLGTVDYGYTF.

This clone was counted between two and nine times. The V gene is TRBV7-9, the J gene TRBJ2-7; TRBD1 might be the D (5 bases). V lost 3 bases and J 4 bases, leaving 10 bases between the germline ends. The CDR3 consists of 13 residues. CDR1 is SEHNR, CDR2 FQNEAQ, per germline (reference sequence). The CDR3 region has the DNA TGTGCCAGCAGCTTGCAGGGTTTATACGAGCAGTACTTC. Encoded protein: CASSLQGLYEQYF.

The chain carries TRBV27 and TRBJ2-2, with D perhaps being TRBD1 or TRBD2 (5 bases each). The CDR3 extends over 17 amino acids. Looked up from germline, CDR1 is MNHEY and CDR2 is SMNVEV (reference sequence). Trimming cost V 2 bases and J 8 bases, with 21 bases left between them. CDR3 DNA: TGTGCCAGCAGTTTAGTTTCCGGGACCTACAAACTAGGGGAGCTGTTTTTT. Translated, it gives CASSLVSGTYKLGELFF.

CDR3 in DNA: TGTGCCATCAGTAATTCAGGGCTCGCAGATACGCAGTATTTT. Amino acid sequence: CAISNSGLADTQYF. The rearrangement joins TRBV10-3 to TRBJ2-3; tentatively, D is TRBD1 (5 bases). Trimming stripped 5 bases from V and 4 bases from J, with 13 bases between. Germline V gene lookup returns CDR1 ENHRY and CDR2 SYGVKD. This CDR3 is 14 amino acids long.

The chain employs TRBV5-1 and TRBJ2-4; D might be TRBD1 (6 bases). Trimming removed 3 bases from V and 2 bases from J, with 15 bases in between. From germline, CDR1 is SGHRS and CDR2 YFSETQ. This CDR3 is built from 16 residues. The CDR3 nucleotides are TGCGCCAGCAGCTCCAACCCACAGGGAACCAAAAACATTCAGTACTTC. This sequence encodes CASSSNPQGTKNIQYF.

V gene TRBV5-5 combines with J gene TRBJ2-5; D not resolved. The CDR3 length is 13 residues. Germline assignment: CDR1 SGHKS and CDR2 YYEKEE (reference sequence). V lost 1 base and J 5 bases, leaving 9 bases between the germline ends. CDR3 region: CASSLLAVETQYF. CDR3 in DNA: TGTGCCAGCAGCTTGTTGGCGGTGGAGACCCAGTACTTC.

The rearrangement links TRBV6-5 to TRBJ2-1; D uncertain. Looked up from germline, CDR1 is MNHEY and CDR2 is SVGAGI. This CDR3 region has 15 residues. The V end was cut by 10 bases, the J end by 8 bases, with 24 bases between. This CDR3 reads CATTRMSEQWDEQFF. The DNA of the CDR3 is TGTGCCACCACTCGAATGAGTGAACAATGGGATGAGCAGTTCTTC.

V gene TRBV28 combines with J gene TRBJ1-2; D is possibly TRBD1 (5 bases). Trimming took off 5 bases at V and 0 bases at J, with 13 bases between the two ends. This CDR3 comprises 15 residues. CDR1 and CDR2 from the germline V gene are MDHEN and SYDVKM. The DNA for the CDR3 is TGTGCCAGCAGTCAATACAGGAGGCCTAACTATGGCTACACCTTC. This translates into CASSQYRRPNYGYTF.

This chain links TRBV18 with TRBJ1-5; the D gene is possibly TRBD1 (5 bases). The V end lost 2 bases, the J end lost 0 bases, and 11 bases lay between the germline ends. This CDR3 has 16 residues. Germline V CDR1 and CDR2: KGHSH, LQKENI. CDR3 protein: CASSPAGRGSNQPQHF. DNA of the CDR3: TGTGCCAGCTCACCAGCGGGACGGGGTAGCAATCAGCCCCAGCATTTT.

The gene calls are TRBV7-9 and TRBJ1-2; possible D gene TRBD1, 5 bases. CDR3 length: 17 residues. V lost 4 bases to trimming and J lost 4 bases, with 22 bases between them. Germline-derived CDR1 and CDR2 are SEHNR and FQNEAQ (reference sequence). CDR3 sequence reads: CASSCGWRGPLCYGYTF. CDR3 coding DNA: TGTGCCAGCAGCTGTGGGTGGCGGGGCCCCTTGTGCTATGGCTACACCTTC.

The rearrangement joins TRBV3-1 (or the pseudogene TRBV3-2) to TRBJ2-1, with D unclear. Germline lookup yields CDR1 LGHDT and CDR2 YNNKEL (reference sequence). This CDR3 spans 12 amino acids. V was shortened by 3 bases and J by 9 bases, with 9 bases between the two germline ends. The CDR3 DNA is TGTGCCAGCAGCCAGTCCATCAGTGAGCAGTTCTTC. Its protein is CASSQSISEQFF.

This chain joins TRBV6-2 or TRBV6-3 and TRBJ1-5, with 7 bases lining up with TRBD1. The CDR3 contains 15 residues. The germline V gene encodes CDR1 MNHEY and CDR2 SVGEGT. V trimming: 0 bases; J trimming: 5 bases; junction bases outside the gene matches: 4. The CDR3 sequence is CASSYSTGAYQPQHF. The CDR3 DNA sequence: TGTGCCAGCAGTTACTCCACAGGGGCATATCAGCCCCAGCATTTT.

The chain employs TRBV19 and TRBJ2-3, with D maybe TRBD1 (5 bases). Germline CDR1 and CDR2: LNHDA and SQIVND (reference sequence). V was trimmed by 2 bases and J by 3 bases, leaving 9 bases between them. The CDR3 has 14 residues. As DNA, the CDR3 is TGTGCCAGTAGTATAAGGGGTAGGACAGATACGCAGTATTTT. This codes for CASSIRGRTDTQYF. Full variable domain (remainder filled in from reference TRBV19 and TRBJ2-3): DGGITQSPKYLFRKEGQNVTLSCEQNLNHDAMYWYRQDPGQGLRLIYYSQIVNDFQKGDIAEGYSVSREKKESFPLTVTSAQKNPTAFYLCASSIRGRTDTQYFGPGTRLTVL.

V gene TRBV7-6 combines with J gene TRBJ2-2; 8 bases are shared with TRBD2. The ends lost 3 bases at V and 4 bases at J; junction bases unmatched: 4. CDR3 length: 15 residues. The germline gives CDR1 SGHVS, CDR2 FNYEAQ. The CDR3 DNA reads TGTGCCAGCAGCTTTCCGGGGGGGGTCACCGGGGAGCTGTTTTTT. Residues: CASSFPGGVTGELFF.

V is TRBV28 and J is TRBJ1-2; D ambiguous. This CDR3 has 12 amino acids. Germline values: CDR1 MDHEN, CDR2 SYDVKM. V was trimmed by 6 bases and J by 0 bases, leaving 5 bases between them. CDR3 nucleotide sequence: TGTGCCAGCAGGGAGACTAACTATGGCTACACCTTC. Translated: CASRETNYGYTF.

V is TRBV18 and J is TRBJ2-1, with 10 bases lining up with TRBD2. The length of the CDR3 is 17 residues. The V and J ends lost 3 bases and 7 bases, in that order; junction bases with no gene match: 12. The germline V gene has CDR1 KGHSH and CDR2 LQKENI. The CDR3 region is CASSPKDVAGGYNEQFF. CDR3 DNA sequence: TGTGCCAGCTCACCCAAGGACGTAGCGGGGGGCTATAATGAGCAGTTCTTC.

The chain is built from TRBV20-1 and TRBJ1-2, with D possibly TRBD1 on 6 matching bases. The CDR3 covers 15 residues. Germline-derived CDR1 and CDR2 are DFQATT and SNEGSKA (reference sequence). Trimming took 4 bases from V and 2 from J, leaving 17 bases between them. The CDR3 loop reads CSANDGQRLNYGYTF. In nucleotides, the CDR3 is TGCAGTGCTAATGACGGACAGAGACTGAACTATGGCTACACCTTC.

The chain joins TRBV12-5 to TRBJ2-5, with 9 bases lining up with TRBD1. Germline CDR1 reads LGHNT; CDR2 reads FRNRAP. This CDR3 is 17 amino acids long. V shed 10 bases, J shed 5 bases, and the junction held 20 bases outside the gene matches. The CDR3 sequence: CAKPVSHGTGLAETQYF. Here the CDR3 DNA reads TGTGCTAAACCCGTCAGCCACGGGACAGGGTTGGCGGAGACCCAGTACTTC.